This passage covers 5 T cell receptor beta chains from one sample sequenced in a study of patients and donors after allogeneic stem cell transplantation. TCRdb re-derived calls from the RT-PCR reads in MiXCR, one entry per CDR3 protein. In the table there are roughly 150,000 distinct CDR3 sequences, 24% of which are singletons. Sequencing was carried out using blood, either unsorted or a sorted T cell fraction (not recorded which). The receptors were sampled from a human donor who was either an allogeneic HSCT recipient or a stem cell or donor lymphocyte infusion donor (not recorded which). It is not recorded whose cells these are; they may come from a transplant donor.

The genes are TRBV29-1 and TRBJ1-2; 7 bases line up with TRBD1. CDR1 and CDR2 from the germline V gene are SQVTM and ANQGSEA. This CDR3 region has 13 residues. The J segment lost 4 bases and the V segment lost 4 bases, leaving 6 bases of the junction unmatched. In DNA form, the CDR3 reads TGCAGCGTTGTGGGCAGGGGGACCTATGGCTACACCTTC. Residues: CSVVGRGTYGYTF.

V is TRBV20-1 and J is TRBJ2-3; a possible D gene is TRBD2 (6 bases). The V end lost 1 base, the J end lost 8 bases, and 25 bases lay between the germline ends. In germline, CDR1 is DFQATT, CDR2 SNEGSKA (reference sequence). This CDR3 spans 17 amino acids. CDR3 in DNA: TGCAGTGCTAGAGGCCTCGCGACTAGTTCGAGGGATATTACGCAGTATTTT. Translated, it gives CSARGLATSSRDITQYF.

This clonotype has a count of ten or more. The chain uses TRBV5-1 and TRBJ1-4, with a possible D match to TRBD1 (5 bases). Trimming shortened V by 4 bases and J by 8 bases, and 6 bases separated the two germline ends. Germline loops: CDR1 SGHRS, CDR2 YFSETQ. The CDR3 contains 11 residues. The CDR3, as DNA: TGCGCCAGCAGCAGGGGCGAAAAACTGTTTTTT. Protein sequence: CASSRGEKLFF.

This clonotype was seen at least ten times. V gene TRBV12-3 or TRBV12-4 combines with J gene TRBJ1-2; 8 positions agree with TRBD1. With V trimmed by 4 bases and J by 8 bases, 9 bases remained unmatched. CDR3 length equals 14 residues. This CDR3 reads CASSSRQGREGYTF. The CDR3 coding sequence is TGTGCCAGCAGTTCCAGACAGGGGAGGGAAGGCTACACCTTC.

This clonotype came up a few times. This rearrangement joins TRBV10-3 to TRBJ2-1, with 9 bases fitting TRBD1. V lost 6 bases, J lost 8 bases, and 5 bases stayed unmatched. This CDR3 has 13 residues. Looked up from germline, CDR1 is ENHRY and CDR2 is SYGVKD. The CDR3 DNA sequence: TGTGCCATCAGCGGACAGGGGTTGGATGAGCAGTTCTTC. Its protein is CAISGQGLDEQFF.